A selection of T cell receptor beta chains follows, all from one sample in a study of regulatory T cells in long-lasting Graves disease. Using its own MiXCR run on the multiplex PCR reads, TCRdb lists one record per CDR3 protein. The table includes fewer than 650,000 distinct CDR3 sequences, around 16% detected once. The same data also contributed to another study, on T cells in Graves' hyperthyroidism and ophthalmopathy.

The sequences come from peripheral blood mononuclear cells (PBMCs), collected at new diagnosis, from a patient treated with antithyroid drugs. The receptor set was obtained from a man younger than 30 with Graves disease. Both conserved end residues are part of each CDR3. D genes are given only for firm matches. Clone size is stated in some rows and not others, as once, few, many or a class when expanded.

V	D	size	J	DNA	CDR3
TRBV24-1	-	-	TRBJ1-2	TGTGCCACCAGTGATACCGGACGGGACTCTGGCTACACCTTC	CATSDTGRDSGYTF
TRBV7-9	-	many	TRBJ2-7	TGTGCCAGCAGCCCACCGACTAGTTTCCCAGACGAGCAGTACTTC	CASSPPTSFPDEQYF
TRBV28	TRBD1	many	TRBJ1-2	TGTGCCAGCAGTTTTGGGACAGGAGCAAACTATGGCTACACCTTC	CASSFGTGANYGYTF
TRBV20-1	-	many	TRBJ1-1	TGCAGTGCTAGAGGTGACACTGAAGCTTTCTTT	CSARGDTEAFF
TRBV28	-	many	TRBJ1-1	TGTGCCAGCAGTGCGTATCAGGGCTTAATGAACACTGAAGCTTTCTTT	CASSAYQGLMNTEAFF
TRBV5-5	TRBD1	many	TRBJ1-2	TGTGCCAGCAGCTTAACTGTGGAGACAGGGGGCAGCGGCTACACCTTC	CASSLTVETGGSGYTF
TRBV20-1	-	many	TRBJ2-3	TGCAGTGCTAGGCTAGCACTAACAGATACGCAGTATTTT	CSARLALTDTQYF
TRBV4-2	-	-	TRBJ2-1	TGTGCCAGCAGCCAAGAAGGACTGTCGCGGGAGCAGTTCTTC	CASSQEGLSREQFF
TRBV28	-	-	TRBJ2-2	TGTGCCAGCAATTGGGGTACCGGGTCCAACACCGGGGAGCTGTTTTTT	CASNWGTGSNTGELFF
TRBV9	-	once	TRBJ2-1	TGTGCCAGCAGCGCCGGCACAGGGCGCTCCTACAATGAGCAGTTCTTC	CASSAGTGRSYNEQFF
TRBV12-3/TRBV12-4	-	many	TRBJ2-5	TGTGCCAGCAGCAAAAACCCGGGCAAAGAGACCCAGTACTTC	CASSKNPGKETQYF
TRBV27	-	-	TRBJ2-6	TGTGCCAGCAGTTTATGGTGGGCGCCTGGGGCCAACGTCCTGACTTTC	CASSLWWAPGANVLTF
TRBV4-1	-	many	TRBJ2-7	TGCGCCAGCAGCCAGGGTCAAACAGGAACCTACGAGCAGTACTTC	CASSQGQTGTYEQYF
TRBV7-6	-	-	TRBJ2-2	TGTGCCAGCAGCTTCGTGCGGGAGAACACCGGGGAGCTGTTTTTT	CASSFVRENTGELFF
TRBV28	-	many	TRBJ2-7	TGTGCCAGCAGACCAGAACCCAAGCCCTCCTACGAGCAGTACTTC	CASRPEPKPSYEQYF
TRBV7-9	-	few	TRBJ2-1	TGTGCCAGCAGCTTACGGGACAGGGTCCCGGGACTAGGCTACAATGAGCAGTTCTTC	CASSLRDRVPGLGYNEQFF
TRBV27	TRBD1	many	TRBJ2-7	TGTGCCAGCAGTTCCGCTCCAGGGGGCATTTGGGCCGAGCAGTACTTC	CASSSAPGGIWAEQYF
TRBV11-2	-	-	TRBJ1-4	TGTGCCAGCAGCCCCCCTATCGGGGAGGTAAATAGTGAAAAACTGTTTTTT	CASSPPIGEVNSEKLFF
TRBV24-1	TRBD2	many	TRBJ2-1	TGTGCCACCAGTGGCCTAGCGGATGAGCAGTTCTTC	CATSGLADEQFF
TRBV2	-	many	TRBJ2-7	TGTGCCAGCAGTGGGGAGGTTTCCTACGAGCAGTACTTC	CASSGEVSYEQYF
TRBV20-1	-	many	TRBJ1-1	TGCAGTGCTAGAGATGGGGGGTTACCTGAAGCTTTCTTT	CSARDGGLPEAFF
TRBV5-5	TRBD2	-	TRBJ2-1	TGTGCCAGCAGCTTGGCTGCTAGCGGGAGGGATGAGCAGTTCTTC	CASSLAASGRDEQFF